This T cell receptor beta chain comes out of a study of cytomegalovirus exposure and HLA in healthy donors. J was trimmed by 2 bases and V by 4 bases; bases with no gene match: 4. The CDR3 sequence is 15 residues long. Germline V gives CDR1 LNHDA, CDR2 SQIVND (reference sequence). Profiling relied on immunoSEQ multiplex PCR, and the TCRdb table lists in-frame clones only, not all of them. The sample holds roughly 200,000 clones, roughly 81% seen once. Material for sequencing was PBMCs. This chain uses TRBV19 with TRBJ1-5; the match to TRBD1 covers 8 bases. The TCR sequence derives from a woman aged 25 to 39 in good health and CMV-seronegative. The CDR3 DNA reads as TGTGCCAGTAGTACCAGGGGGCCGGGCAATCAGCCCCAGCATTTT. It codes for CASSTRGPGNQPQHF.